Given below is one T cell receptor (beta chain) in context. This clonotype was counted a single time. Its antigen remains unidentified. The input lacks base qualities; no much larger clone sits a single base away. One read alone is a weak basis. This record belongs to a study of response to subunit inactivated influenza vaccine (dated 2018 in TCRdb). With respect to the entire study: Deep quantitative profiling of the T cell receptor repertoire was used in the study to follow responses to a trivalent subunit inactivated influenza vaccine. Points the paper makes about the study in general: It was suggested by the authors that each seasonal influenza vaccination may recruit only a limited number of new T cells.

A distance of 18 bases separates the germline ends of V and J, which lose 3 bases and 9 bases respectively. In the germline V gene, CDR1 corresponds to SNHLY and CDR2 to FYNNEI. Including the terminal cysteine and phenylalanine, the CDR3 comprises 15 residues. Just CDR3 DNA is preserved here, 45 bases in frame from base 1. The library was built by means of RT-PCR. The sequencer listed for this sample is Illumina HiSeq 2500. Using fastp at Q25 and MiXCR, TCRdb reprocessed the public reads and kept productive beta chains. For every CDR3 protein sequence, its rows merge into one entry that carries the most common genes and DNA. Here the sample has about 500,000 distinct CDR3 sequences; 16% occur a single time. Approximately 3% of the sample is in the top ten clones.

This receptor was obtained from a man aged 50 to 69 who received an inactivated influenza vaccine. Donor details come from another sample of the same person, matched by shared clones. The chain joins TRBV2 to TRBJ2-1, with no D gene named confidently. The specimen comprised CD4+ T cells sorted from PBMCs, sampled about 23 months after vaccination. The DNA reads as follows: TGTGCCAGCAGTGAGGGCAGTCCCCCGGCAGTTGAGCAGTTCTTC. Its protein is CASSEGSPPAVEQFF.